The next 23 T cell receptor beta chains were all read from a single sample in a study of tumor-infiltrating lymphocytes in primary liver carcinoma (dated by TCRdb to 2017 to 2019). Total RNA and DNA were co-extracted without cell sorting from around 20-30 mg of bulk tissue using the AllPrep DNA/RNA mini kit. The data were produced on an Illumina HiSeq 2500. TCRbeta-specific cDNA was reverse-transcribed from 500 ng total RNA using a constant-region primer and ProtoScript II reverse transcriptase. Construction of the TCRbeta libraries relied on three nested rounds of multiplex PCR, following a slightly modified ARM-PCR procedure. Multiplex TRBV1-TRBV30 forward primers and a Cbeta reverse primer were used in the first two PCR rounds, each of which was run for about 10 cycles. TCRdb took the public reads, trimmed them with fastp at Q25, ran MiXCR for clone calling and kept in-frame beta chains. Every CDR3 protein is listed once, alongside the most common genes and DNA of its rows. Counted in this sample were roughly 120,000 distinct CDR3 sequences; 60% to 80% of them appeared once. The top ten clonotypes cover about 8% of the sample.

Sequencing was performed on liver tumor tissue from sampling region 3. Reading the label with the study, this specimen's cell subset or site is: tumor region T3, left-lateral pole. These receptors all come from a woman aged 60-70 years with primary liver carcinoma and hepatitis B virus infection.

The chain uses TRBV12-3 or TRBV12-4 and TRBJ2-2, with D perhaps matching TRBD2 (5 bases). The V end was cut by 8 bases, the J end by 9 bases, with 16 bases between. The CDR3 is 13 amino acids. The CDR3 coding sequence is TGTGCCAGCCGCATGGAGGAGACCAGGGAGCTGTTTTTT. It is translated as CASRMEETRELFF.

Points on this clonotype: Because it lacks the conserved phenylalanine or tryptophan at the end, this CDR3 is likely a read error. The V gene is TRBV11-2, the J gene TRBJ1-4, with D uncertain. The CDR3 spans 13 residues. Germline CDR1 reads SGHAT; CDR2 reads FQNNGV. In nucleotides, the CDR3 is TGTGTCAGCAGCTTAACGAGTCCGGGAAAACTGTTTTAT. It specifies CVSSLTSPGKLFY.

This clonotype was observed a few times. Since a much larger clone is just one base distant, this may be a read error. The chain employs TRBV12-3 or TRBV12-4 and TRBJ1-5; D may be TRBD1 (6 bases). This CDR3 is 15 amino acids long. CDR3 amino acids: CVSSPEMGGGQPQHF. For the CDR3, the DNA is TGTGTCAGCAGTCCCGAGATGGGGGGCGGTCAGCCCCAGCATTTT.

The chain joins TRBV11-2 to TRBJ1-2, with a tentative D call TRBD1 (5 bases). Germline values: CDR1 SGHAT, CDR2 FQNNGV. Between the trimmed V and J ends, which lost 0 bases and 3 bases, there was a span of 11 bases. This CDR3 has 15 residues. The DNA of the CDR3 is TGTGCCAGCAGCTTAGAGTATGGGGCCTACTATGGCTACACCTTC. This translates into CASSLEYGAYYGYTF.

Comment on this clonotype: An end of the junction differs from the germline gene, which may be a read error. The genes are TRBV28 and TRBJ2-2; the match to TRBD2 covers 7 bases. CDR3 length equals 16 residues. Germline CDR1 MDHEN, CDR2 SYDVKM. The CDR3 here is CVSTHAGVGDTGELFF. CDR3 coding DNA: TGTGTCAGCACCCATGCGGGAGTCGGTGACACCGGGGAGCTGTTTTTT.

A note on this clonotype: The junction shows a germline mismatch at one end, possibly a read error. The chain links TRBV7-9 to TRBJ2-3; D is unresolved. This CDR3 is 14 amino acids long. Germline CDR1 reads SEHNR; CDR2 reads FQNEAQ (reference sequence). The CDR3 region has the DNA TGTGCCAACAGCCCCCAAAGGGCCACAGATACGCAGTATTTT. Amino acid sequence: CANSPQRATDTQYF.

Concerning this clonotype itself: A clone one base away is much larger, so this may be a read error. The chain's CDR3 is CASSSPMGDNEQYF. Here the CDR3 DNA reads TGTGCCAGCAGCTCGCCCATGGGCGACAATGAGCAGTACTTC. The chain has TRBV5-4 and TRBJ2-1, with unresolved D. The DNA end is a closer match to TRBJ2-7, so the J assignment may be wrong. Germline V gene sequence: CDR1 SGHNT, CDR2 YYREEE (reference sequence). The CDR3 extends over 14 amino acids.

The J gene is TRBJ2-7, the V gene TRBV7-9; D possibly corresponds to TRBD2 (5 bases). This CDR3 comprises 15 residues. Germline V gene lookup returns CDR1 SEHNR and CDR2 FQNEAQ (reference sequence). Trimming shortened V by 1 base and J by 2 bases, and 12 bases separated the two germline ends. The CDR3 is CASSLGAQTTYEQYF. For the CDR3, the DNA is TGTGCCAGCAGCTTAGGTGCGCAGACTACCTACGAGCAGTACTTC.

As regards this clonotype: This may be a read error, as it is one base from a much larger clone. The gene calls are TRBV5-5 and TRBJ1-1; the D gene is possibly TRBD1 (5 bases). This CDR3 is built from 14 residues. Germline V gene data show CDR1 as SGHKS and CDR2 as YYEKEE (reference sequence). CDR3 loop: CASNLEGERTEAFF. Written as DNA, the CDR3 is TGTGCCAGCAACTTGGAAGGGGAACGGACTGAAGCTTTCTTT.

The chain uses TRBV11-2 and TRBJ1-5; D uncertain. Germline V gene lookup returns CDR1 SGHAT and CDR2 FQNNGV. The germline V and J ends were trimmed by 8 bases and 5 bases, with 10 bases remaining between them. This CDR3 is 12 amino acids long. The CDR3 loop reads CASVMYDQPQHF. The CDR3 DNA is TGTGCCAGCGTCATGTATGATCAGCCCCAGCATTTT.

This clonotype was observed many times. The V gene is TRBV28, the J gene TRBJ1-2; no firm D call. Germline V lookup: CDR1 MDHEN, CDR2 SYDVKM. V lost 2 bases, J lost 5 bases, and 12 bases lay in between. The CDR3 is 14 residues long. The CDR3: CASSLPRPPYGYTF. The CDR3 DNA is TGTGCCAGCAGTTTACCCCGACCTCCTTATGGCTACACCTTC.

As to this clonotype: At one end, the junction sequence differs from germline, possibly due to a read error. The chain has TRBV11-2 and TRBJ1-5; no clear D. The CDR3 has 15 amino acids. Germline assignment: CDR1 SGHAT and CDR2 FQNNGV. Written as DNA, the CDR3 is TGTGCCAACAGCTCATCGGCCAGCCGCGATCACCCCCAGCATTTT. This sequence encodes CANSSSASRDHPQHF.

CDR3 DNA sequence: TGTGCCAGCGGCTCGGGGCCGGGACAGCGGGAGGAGCATGAGCAGTTCTTC. It yields the protein CASGSGPGQREEHEQFF. This chain uses TRBV5-6 with TRBJ2-1; 9 nucleotides match TRBD2. CDR1 and CDR2 (germline): SGHDT, YYEEEE. This CDR3 contains 17 residues. The V and J ends lost 7 bases and 8 bases, in that order; junction bases with no gene match: 19.

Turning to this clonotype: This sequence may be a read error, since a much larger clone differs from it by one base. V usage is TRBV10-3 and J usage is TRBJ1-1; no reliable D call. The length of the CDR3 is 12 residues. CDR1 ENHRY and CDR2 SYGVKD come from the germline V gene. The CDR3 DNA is TGTGCCACCACGGACCTGGGCACTGAAGTTTTCTTT. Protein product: CATTDLGTEVFF.

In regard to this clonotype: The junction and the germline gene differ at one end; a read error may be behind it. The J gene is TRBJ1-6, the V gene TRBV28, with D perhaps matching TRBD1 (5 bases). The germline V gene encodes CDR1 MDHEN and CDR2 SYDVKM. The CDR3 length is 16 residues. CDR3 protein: CASSLGGSSCNSPLHF. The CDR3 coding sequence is TGTGCCAGCAGTTTAGGGGGAAGCTCCTGTAATTCACCCCTCCACTTT. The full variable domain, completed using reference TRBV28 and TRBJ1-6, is DVKVTQSSRYLVKRTGEKVFLECVQDMDHENMFWYRQDPGLGLRLIYFSYDVKMKEKGDIPEGYSVSREKKERFSLILESASTNQTSMYLCASSLGGSSCNSPLHFGNGTRLTVT.

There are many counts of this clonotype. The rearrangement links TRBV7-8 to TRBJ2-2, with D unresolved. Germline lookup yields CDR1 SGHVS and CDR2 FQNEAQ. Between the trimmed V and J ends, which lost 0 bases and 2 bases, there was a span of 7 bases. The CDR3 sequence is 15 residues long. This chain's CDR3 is CASSLARGNTGELFF. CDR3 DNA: TGTGCCAGCAGCTTAGCGAGAGGAAACACCGGGGAGCTGTTTTTT.

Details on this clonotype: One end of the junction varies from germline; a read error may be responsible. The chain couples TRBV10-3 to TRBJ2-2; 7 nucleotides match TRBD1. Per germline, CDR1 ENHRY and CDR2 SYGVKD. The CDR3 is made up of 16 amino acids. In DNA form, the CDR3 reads TGTGTCATCAGTGGATCAGGGGGTATGAACACCTGGGAGCTGTTTTTT. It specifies CVISGSGGMNTWELFF.

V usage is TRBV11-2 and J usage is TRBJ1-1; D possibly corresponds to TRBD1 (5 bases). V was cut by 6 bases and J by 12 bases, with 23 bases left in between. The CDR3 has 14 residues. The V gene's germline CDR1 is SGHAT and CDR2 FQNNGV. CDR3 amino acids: CASRTGTRGTETFF. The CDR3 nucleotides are TGTGCCAGCAGAACCGGGACCAGAGGAACTGAGACTTTCTTT.

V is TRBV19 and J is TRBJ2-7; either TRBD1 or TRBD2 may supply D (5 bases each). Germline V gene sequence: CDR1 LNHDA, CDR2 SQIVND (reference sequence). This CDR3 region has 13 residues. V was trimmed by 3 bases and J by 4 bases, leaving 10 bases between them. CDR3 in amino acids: CASSIGTAYEQYF. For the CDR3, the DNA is TGTGCCAGTAGTATTGGGACGGCGTACGAGCAGTACTTC.

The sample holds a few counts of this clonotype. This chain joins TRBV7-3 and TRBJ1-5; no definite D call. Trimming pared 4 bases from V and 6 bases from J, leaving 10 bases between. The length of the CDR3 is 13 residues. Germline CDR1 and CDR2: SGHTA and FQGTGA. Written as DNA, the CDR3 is TGTGCCAGCAGCTCTGGACCGGGTCAGCCCCAGCATTTT. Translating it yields CASSSGPGQPQHF. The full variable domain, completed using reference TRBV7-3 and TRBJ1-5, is GAGVSQTPSNKVTEKGKYVELRCDPISGHTALYWYRQSLGQGPEFLIYFQGTGAADDSGLPNDRFFAVRPEGSVSTLKIQRTERGDSAVYLCASSSGPGQPQHFGDGTRLSIL.

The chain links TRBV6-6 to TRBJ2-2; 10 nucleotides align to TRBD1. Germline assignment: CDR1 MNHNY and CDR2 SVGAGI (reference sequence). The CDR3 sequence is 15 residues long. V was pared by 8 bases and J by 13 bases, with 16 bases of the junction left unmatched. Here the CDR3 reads CASGPGQGVTEGLFF. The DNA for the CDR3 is TGTGCCAGCGGGCCAGGACAGGGGGTAACCGAGGGGCTGTTTTTT.

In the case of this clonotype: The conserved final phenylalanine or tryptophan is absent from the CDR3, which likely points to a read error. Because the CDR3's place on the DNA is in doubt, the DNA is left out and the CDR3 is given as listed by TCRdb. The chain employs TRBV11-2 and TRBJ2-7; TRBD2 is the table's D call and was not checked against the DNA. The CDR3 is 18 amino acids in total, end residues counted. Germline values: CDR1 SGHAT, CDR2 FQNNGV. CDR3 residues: CASSLDCVSLAGPYEQYY.

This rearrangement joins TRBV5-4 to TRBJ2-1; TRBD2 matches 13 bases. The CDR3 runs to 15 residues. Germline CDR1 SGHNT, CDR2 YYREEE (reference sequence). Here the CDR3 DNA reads TGTACCGGCAGCTTGACTAGCGGGAGGTCGTATGAGCAGTTCTTC. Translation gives CTGSLTSGRSYEQFF. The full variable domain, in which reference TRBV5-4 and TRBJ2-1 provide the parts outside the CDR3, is ETGVTQSPTHLIKTRGQQVTLRCSSQSGHNTVSWYQQALGQGPQFIFQYYREEENGRGNFPPRFSGLQFPNYSSELNVNALELDDSALYLCTGSLTSGRSYEQFFGPGTRLTVL.